This T cell receptor (beta chain) was profiled in a study of shared clonotypes between healthy human individuals. Study summary: Per donor, CD8 memory used one plate, CD8 naive used two, CD4 memory used three and CD4 naive used three.

This CDR3 contains 14 residues. The V gene lost 3 bases and the J gene lost 4 bases, with 12 bases spanning the gap. Germline-derived CDR1 and CDR2 are SGHDN and FVKESK. The table came from immunoSEQ multiplex PCR; TCRdb's copy has only in-frame clones and leaves some out. The repertoire consists of around 2.1 million clones, with around 95% occurring once and the leading ten covering roughly 0.13%. This clonotype was obtained from a man younger than 30 in good health. V is TRBV14 and J is TRBJ1-1; D possibly corresponds to TRBD1 (6 bases). Source material: naive CD4+ T cells sorted from blood. Subset described: CD45RA+ positively selected. CDR3 protein: CASSQQGLSTEAFF. DNA of the CDR3: TGTGCCAGCAGCCAGCAGGGGTTATCCACTGAAGCTTTCTTT. The whole variable domain, remainder taken from reference TRBV14 and TRBJ1-1, is EAGVTQFPSHSVIEKGQTVTLRCDPISGHDNLYWYRRVMGKEIKFLLHFVKESKQDESGMPNNRFLAERTGGTYSTLKVQPAELEDSGVYFCASSQQGLSTEAFFGQGTRLTVV.